This T cell receptor beta chain was retrieved from a study of T cells in Graves' hyperthyroidism and ophthalmopathy. This clonotype has only a few counts. Its cognate antigen is unknown. The junction does not match germline at one end; this may be a read error. CDR3 length equals 15 residues. From germline, CDR1 is ENHRY and CDR2 SYGVKD. RNA transcripts yielded amplified TCR beta CDR3 regions. The HTBI primer set served for first-round RT-PCR of the TCR CDR3. Using its own MiXCR run on the multiplex PCR reads, TCRdb lists one record per CDR3 protein. The profile shows hundreds of thousands of distinct CDR3 sequences, about 45% of them singletons. Overall study findings and caveats: Stable hyperthyroidism and ophthalmopathy were separated using 13 V-J signatures.

Diagnoses used clinical symptoms, serum thyroxine and TRAb, thyroid ultrasound and orbital computed tomography. The V call is TRBV10-3, the J call TRBJ2-5; 7 bases line up with TRBD1. What was sequenced was peripheral blood or thyroid tissue (not recorded which). The sequence was collected from an adult man with Graves' disease, either hyperthyroidism or ophthalmopathy (not recorded which). The CDR3 region is CASSELDRVGETQYF. CDR3 coding DNA: TGTGCCAGCAGTGAACTAGACAGGGTCGGAGAGACCCAGTACTTC.